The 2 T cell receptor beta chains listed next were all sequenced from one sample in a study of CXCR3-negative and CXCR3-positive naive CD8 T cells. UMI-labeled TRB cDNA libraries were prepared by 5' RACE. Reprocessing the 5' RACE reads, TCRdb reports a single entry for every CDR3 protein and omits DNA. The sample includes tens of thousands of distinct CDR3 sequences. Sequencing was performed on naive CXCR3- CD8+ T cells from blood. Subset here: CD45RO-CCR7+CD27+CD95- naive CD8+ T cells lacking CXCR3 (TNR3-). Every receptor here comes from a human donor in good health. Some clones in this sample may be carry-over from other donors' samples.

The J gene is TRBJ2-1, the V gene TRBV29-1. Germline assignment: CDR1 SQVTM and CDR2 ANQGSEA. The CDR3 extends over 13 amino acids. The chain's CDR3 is CSGERESYNEQFF.

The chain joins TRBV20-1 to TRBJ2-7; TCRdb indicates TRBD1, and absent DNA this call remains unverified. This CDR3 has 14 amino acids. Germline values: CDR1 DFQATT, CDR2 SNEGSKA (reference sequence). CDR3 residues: CSARQGTATYEQYF.